This T cell receptor beta chain derives from a study of CXCR3-negative and CXCR3-positive naive CD8 T cells (dated by TCRdb to between 2018 and 2021). The study in broad terms: In total, roughly 140 million TRB reads were obtained, which works out to roughly 1.5 +/- 0.3 million reads per library. Data from 11 donors, pooled across two independent experiments, went into the diversity and physicochemical repertoire analyses. Naive subsets from five or six donors and memory cells from 3 donors were included in the TRBV-TRBJ cluster analysis. Results and caveats for the whole study, not just this receptor: Compared with CXCR3-negative naive cells, CXCR3-positive naive cells had TRB CDR3s with higher hydrophobicity (lower Kidera factor 4), lower energy, and higher strength and volume indices. Because surface CD5, which is linked to self-reactivity in mice, was comparable between the naive subsets, TCR interaction strength was also inferred from TRB CDR3 physicochemical properties. Freshly isolated PBMCs were used for most assays because CXCR3 expression partially decreased after cryopreservation. Similar TRBV-TRBJ usage was shown by naive CXCR3-negative and CXCR3-positive cells from the same donor, whereas distinct patterns were shown by memory cells. Repertoire diversity was comparably high in both naive subsets but much lower in memory CD8+ T cells.

The instrument was a NextSeq 550. The Human TCR Profiling Kit (MiLaboratory) was used to prepare UMI-labeled 5' RACE TRB cDNA libraries. cDNA synthesis used the entire amount of extracted RNA, and PCR amplification then used the entire amount of cDNA produced. Libraries were prepared in parallel using an identical number of PCR cycles. The source study handled its data this way. With a minimum of two reads required per UMI, MIGEC and MiXCR pulled out about 50,000 +/- 10,000 unique UMI-labeled TRB cDNA molecules from each library. Each library averaged around 40,000 +/- 10,000 functional in-frame TRB CDR3 nucleotide clonotypes without stop codons. After downsampling to 5000 UMI-labeled TRB molecules per sample, diversity metrics, including normalized Shannon-Wiener and Chao1, were computed in VDJtools. VDJtools was used to calculate clonotype-size-weighted physicochemical properties of the central five CDR3 residues, namely interaction energy, strength, volume and Kidera factor 4. The reads went through TCRdb reprocessing, and each CDR3 protein sequence gets one entry with no DNA. It is TCRdb's table, rather than the study itself, that gives the V and J calls and clone size. The table for this sample records over 50,000 distinct CDR3 sequences. The top ten hold 0.8% of the sample.

With regard to this clonotype: This receptor's antigen is unknown.

For every CD8+ T cell subset, 300,000 cells were flow-sorted straight into RLT lysis buffer, and each subset was sorted in triplicate. To keep memory contaminants out, a stringent definition of naive CD8+ T cells was applied: CD45RO-CCR7+CD27+CD95-. Peripheral blood mononuclear cells were isolated from buffy coats by standard density gradient centrifugation. A FACSAria III was used to flow-sort naive CD8+ T cells into CXCR3-negative and CXCR3-positive populations. Total RNA was extracted from sorted cells with an RNeasy Mini Kit. Based on the germline V gene (reference sequence), the CDR1 and CDR2 sequences are DFQATT and SNEGSKA. CDR3 length: 15 amino acids, cysteine to phenylalanine. DNA for this receptor is not on file.

The V and J genes are TRBV20-1 and TRBJ2-5; as DNA is missing, the TRBD2 call by TCRdb cannot be tested. The source material was naive CXCR3+ CD8+ T cells from blood. In the paper's terms, the cell subset or site label means: CD45RO-CCR7+CD27+CD95- naive CD8+ T cells expressing CXCR3 (TNR3+). This TCR was sampled from a human donor in good health. Some clones in this sample may be carry-over from other donors' samples. The CDR3 region has the sequence CSARDLGLAFETQYF.